This T cell receptor beta chain was identified during a study of T cell responses to AZD1222 COVID-19 vaccine. Study outcomes and limitations: In a largely white British group with more females than males, clonal diversity was possibly underestimated. Researchers took repertoire samples only after the peak T cell response had come. Of spike-specific TCRs, nearly half reportedly target regions left unmutated in variants. Spike as a whole was targeted by vaccine-associated CD4 TCRs, dominant at 160-218 and 743-854.

The assay was immunoSEQ multiplex PCR, and TCRdb's table has in-frame clones only and misses some. The table includes 110,000 to 150,000 clones, over 90% detected once. In regard to this clone: Its antigen is undetermined.

The trim removed 4 bases at V and 4 bases at J, leaving 7 bases unmatched. Germline values: CDR1 MGHDK, CDR2 SYGVNS. CDR3 length: 15 residues. This chain joins TRBV25-1 and TRBJ1-2; TRBD1 matches 9 bases. This material consisted of peripheral blood, taken on day 0 of AZD1222 vaccination. This clonotype was obtained from an adult in good health. The CDR3 is CASSGGTGRLYGYTF. For the CDR3, the DNA is TGTGCCAGCAGTGGGGGGACAGGGCGTCTCTATGGCTACACCTTC.